The 30 T cell receptor beta chains in this list originate from one sample, sequenced in a study of T-cell reconstitution after alpha-beta-depleted transplantation in children. TCRbeta library construction was performed incorporating unique molecular identifiers. TCRdb re-called the PCR reads through MiXCR, storing one row per CDR3 protein. The sample contains fewer than 550,000 distinct CDR3 sequences, 11% of which appear only once. This material consisted of PBMCs, mostly from graft donor cells, taken 180 days after TCRalphabeta/CD19-depleted stem cell transplant. These receptors all stem from a female patient aged 2-9 years who had a stem cell transplant for aplastic anemia, so the T cells may come from the graft donor.

The rearrangement joins TRBV7-2 to TRBJ1-1; D unclear. Trimming removed 0 bases from V and 1 base from J, with 9 bases in between. Germline assignment: CDR1 SGHTA and CDR2 FQGNSA. This CDR3 spans 15 amino acids. The CDR3 region has the DNA TGTGCCAGCAGCTTAGCGTCAGGCTGGAACACTGAAGCTTTCTTT. It codes for CASSLASGWNTEAFF.

This clonotype was counted ten times or more. The V gene is TRBV10-3, the J gene TRBJ2-4; D is ambiguous. V was trimmed by 11 bases and J by 8 bases, leaving 13 bases between them. From germline, CDR1 is ENHRY and CDR2 SYGVKD. The CDR3 covers 11 residues. The CDR3 protein is CAAADGDIQYF. The CDR3 nucleotides read TGTGCCGCGGCCGATGGGGACATTCAGTACTTC.

This clonotype was counted ten times or more. V usage is TRBV29-1 and J usage is TRBJ2-3; TRBD2 is a possible D gene (5 bases). Trimming removed 4 bases from V and 0 bases from J, with 8 bases in between. The CDR3 is 13 amino acids. Germline values: CDR1 SQVTM, CDR2 ANQGSEA. The CDR3 nucleotides are TGCAGCGTTGCGAAGCGGAGCACAGATACGCAGTATTTT. Translated, it gives CSVAKRSTDTQYF.

This clonotype was seen a few times. This sequence joins TRBV20-1 and TRBJ2-7; 7 bases are a match to TRBD1. From germline, CDR1 is DFQATT and CDR2 SNEGSKA (reference sequence). The CDR3 sequence is 11 residues long. Unmatched junction bases numbered 6, after V lost 4 bases and J lost 9 bases. For the CDR3, the DNA is TGCAGTGCTAACGACAGGGCACGGCAGTACTTC. Translating gives CSANDRARQYF.

This chain connects TRBV11-2 to TRBJ1-1; 7 bases line up with TRBD1. Germline-derived CDR1 and CDR2 are SGHAT and FQNNGV. The CDR3 length is 15 residues. Trimming cost V 0 bases and J 4 bases; bases outside gene matches: 5. Here the CDR3 reads CASSLERQGGTEAFF. In nucleotides, the CDR3 is TGTGCCAGCAGCTTAGAGAGACAGGGAGGCACTGAAGCTTTCTTT.

V and J are TRBV6-2 or TRBV6-3 and TRBJ2-6; D ambiguous. The V gene lost 8 bases and the J gene lost 0 bases, with 11 bases spanning the gap. Germline CDR1 is MNHEY and CDR2 is SVGEGT. This CDR3 contains 15 residues. CDR3 region: CASWPSVSGANVLTF. DNA of the CDR3: TGTGCCAGCTGGCCCTCGGTCTCTGGGGCCAACGTCCTGACTTTC.

The sample holds many counts of this clonotype. The CDR3 here is CASSQAQGASNQPQHF. The CDR3 DNA reads as TGTGCCAGCAGCCAAGCACAGGGGGCTAGCAATCAGCCCCAGCATTTT. V is TRBV4-2 and J is TRBJ1-5, with TRBD1 matching 9 bases. This CDR3 contains 16 residues. V lost 1 base, J lost 0 bases, and 1 base stayed unmatched. CDR1 and CDR2 from the germline V gene are LGHNA and YNFKEQ.

This clonotype was observed a handful of times. V is TRBV2 and J is TRBJ2-4; no clear D. Trimming took off 4 bases at V and 8 bases at J, with 15 bases between the two ends. Germline V lookup: CDR1 SNHLY, CDR2 FYNNEI. The CDR3 is 14 amino acids. In DNA, the CDR3 is TGTGCCAGCAGTGTCGCGACTTCCCCGGACATTCAGTACTTC. Protein: CASSVATSPDIQYF.

The rearrangement joins TRBV12-3 or TRBV12-4 to TRBJ2-3; tentative D call: TRBD2 (7 bases). The CDR3 consists of 16 residues. The V gene lost 2 bases and the J gene lost 2 bases, with 14 bases spanning the gap. As DNA, the CDR3 is TGTGCCAGCAGTTTATTCCGGGGGGCCAACACAGATACGCAGTATTTT. Translating gives CASSLFRGANTDTQYF.

This clonotype was observed many times. This chain connects TRBV20-1 to TRBJ2-2, with TRBD2 identical over 8 bases. The ends lost 2 bases at V and 4 bases at J; junction bases unmatched: 0. The CDR3 is made up of 13 amino acids. From germline, CDR1 is DFQATT and CDR2 SNEGSKA (reference sequence). This CDR3 is CSARSGSTGELFF. The CDR3 nucleotides read TGCAGTGCTAGAAGCGGGAGCACCGGGGAGCTGTTTTTT.

CDR3 region: CASSLDLVTGPTTGELFF. CDR3 in DNA: TGTGCCAGCAGCTTAGATCTCGTGACAGGGCCCACCACCGGGGAGCTGTTTTTT. V and J are TRBV11-2 and TRBJ2-2; TRBD1 aligns across 7 bases. V trimming: 0 bases; J trimming: 4 bases; junction bases outside the gene matches: 11. Germline values: CDR1 SGHAT, CDR2 FQNNGV. The CDR3 contains 18 residues.

V gene TRBV19 combines with J gene TRBJ2-5; 8 bases are a match to TRBD1. This CDR3 spans 14 amino acids. Germline V gives CDR1 LNHDA, CDR2 SQIVND (reference sequence). V dropped 5 bases and J dropped 5; count of bases not matched to a gene: 7. CDR3 protein: CASSWDRKGETQYF. The DNA of the CDR3 is TGTGCCAGTAGTTGGGACAGGAAGGGGGAGACCCAGTACTTC.

V and J are TRBV18 and TRBJ1-1; TRBD1 aligns across 9 bases. The germline V gene encodes CDR1 KGHSH and CDR2 LQKENI. The length of the CDR3 is 14 residues. V lost 1 base, J lost 7 bases, and 4 bases stayed unmatched. CDR3 nucleotide sequence: TGTGCCAGCTCACCACGTACAGGGGGCGTTGAAGCTTTCTTT. Translating it yields CASSPRTGGVEAFF.

This clonotype was observed many times. The CDR3 region has the DNA TGTGCCAGCAGCTTAACCCCAAGGGCGCATCGGTATGGCTACACCTTC. It encodes CASSLTPRAHRYGYTF. The V call is TRBV7-8, the J call TRBJ1-2; D is unresolved. The CDR3 runs 16 residues. Per germline, CDR1 SGHVS and CDR2 FQNEAQ. V dropped 2 bases and J dropped 5 bases, with 18 bases sitting between them.

This clonotype was detected only a few times. The V gene is TRBV6-2 or TRBV6-3, the J gene TRBJ1-4; D possibly corresponds to TRBD1 (5 bases). The CDR3 has 15 amino acids. Trimming took off 0 bases at V and 5 bases at J, with 10 bases between the two ends. CDR1 and CDR2 from the germline V gene are MNHEY and SVGEGT. This chain's CDR3 is CASSYSKGLNEKLFF. The CDR3 DNA reads as TGTGCCAGCAGTTACTCGAAGGGGCTGAATGAAAAACTGTTTTTT.

This clonotype was observed a handful of times. The CDR3 spells CASGRDLSYEQYF. Here the CDR3 DNA reads TGTGCCAGCGGCCGGGACCTCTCCTACGAGCAGTACTTC. The chain recombines TRBV27 with TRBJ2-7; D is perhaps TRBD1 or TRBD2 (5 bases each). The CDR3 totals 13 residues. The ends were cut back, 8 bases at V and 0 bases at J, with 11 bases in the middle. Germline CDR1 reads MNHEY; CDR2 reads SMNVEV (reference sequence).

The chain is built from TRBV11-3 and TRBJ1-1, with D perhaps TRBD1 (5 bases). CDR1 and CDR2 (germline): SGHNT, YENEEA. V was pared by 5 bases and J by 5 bases, with 9 bases between. The CDR3 is made up of 12 amino acids. As DNA, the CDR3 is TGTGCCAGCAGCCCAGGGAAGACTGAAGCTTTCTTT. This translates into CASSPGKTEAFF.

The chain is built from TRBV6-5 and TRBJ2-3; the D is unclear. The CDR3 is 14 residues long. V was trimmed by 3 bases and J by 0 bases, leaving 7 bases between them. The V gene's germline CDR1 is MNHEY and CDR2 SVGAGI. The CDR3 DNA reads TGTGCCAGCAGTTATATCGGGAGCACAGATACGCAGTATTTT. This gives the protein CASSYIGSTDTQYF.

The chain couples TRBV7-2 to TRBJ2-5, with 7 bases matching TRBD2. CDR3 length equals 14 residues. From germline, CDR1 is SGHTA and CDR2 FQGNSA. J was trimmed by 3 bases and V by 2 bases; bases with no gene match: 3. The CDR3 here is CASSLSLAEETQYF. As DNA, the CDR3 is TGTGCCAGCAGCTTATCCCTAGCGGAAGAGACCCAGTACTTC.

A few counts support this clonotype. The rearrangement uses TRBV7-9 and TRBJ2-7; weak D call: TRBD2 (6 bases). Germline V lookup: CDR1 SEHNR, CDR2 FQNEAQ (reference sequence). V dropped 8 bases and J dropped 4 bases, with 6 bases sitting between them. The CDR3 extends over 10 amino acids. As DNA, the CDR3 is TGTGCCAGCGGAGGGTACGAGCAGTACTTC. Its translation is CASGGYEQYF.

This sequence joins TRBV29-1 and TRBJ1-2, with TRBD1 identical over 7 bases. CDR3 size: 12 residues. The V segment lost 6 bases and the J segment 8 bases; nucleotides outside the gene matches: 9. Germline V gene sequence: CDR1 SQVTM, CDR2 ANQGSEA. CDR3 nucleotide sequence: TGCAGCGTAGTTCGGCCAGGGGGAGGCTACACCTTC. Translating gives CSVVRPGGGYTF.

The chain carries TRBV2 and TRBJ2-2; 12 nucleotides agree with TRBD2. The CDR3 has 17 residues. Germline CDR1 reads SNHLY; CDR2 reads FYNNEI. J was trimmed by 0 bases and V by 2 bases; bases with no gene match: 1. CDR3 bases: TGTGCCAGCAGTGAAACTAGCGGGAGGCCGAACACCGGGGAGCTGTTTTTT. It is translated as CASSETSGRPNTGELFF.

This clonotype was counted a few times. The chain joins TRBV12-3 or TRBV12-4 to TRBJ1-5; D is perhaps TRBD1 (6 bases). The length of the CDR3 is 15 residues. V was trimmed by 2 bases and J by 7 bases, leaving 15 bases between them. This chain's CDR3 is CASSLKGGNYQPQHF. The CDR3 DNA reads TGTGCCAGCAGTTTAAAGGGGGGTAATTACCAGCCCCAGCATTTT.

This clonotype was seen a few times. This sequence joins TRBV11-2 and TRBJ1-1; no firm D call. This CDR3 region has 14 residues. Germline CDR1 SGHAT, CDR2 FQNNGV. V shed 4 bases and J shed 7 bases, with 16 bases lying between them. The CDR3 region has the DNA TGTGCCAGCAGCTCCCGGGTTGTCCCCGATGAAGCTTTCTTT. Encoded protein: CASSSRVVPDEAFF.

This clonotype has more than one count but fewer than ten. V usage is TRBV5-6 and J usage is TRBJ1-2; D uncertain. The CDR3 runs 15 residues. Germline CDR1 SGHDT, CDR2 YYEEEE. V lost 0 bases and J lost 4, with 13 bases in between. CDR3 region: CASSLGVMGSYGYTF. CDR3 bases: TGTGCCAGCAGCTTGGGGGTGATGGGTAGCTATGGCTACACCTTC.

This clonotype has more than one count but fewer than ten. The CDR3 reads CSARETHYEQYF. CDR3 coding DNA: TGCAGTGCTAGAGAGACGCACTACGAGCAGTACTTC. The V gene is TRBV20-1, the J gene TRBJ2-7; D not certain. With 0 bases removed from V and 3 bases from J, the gap between germline ends came to 6 bases. Germline V CDR1 and CDR2: DFQATT, SNEGSKA (reference sequence). The CDR3 totals 12 residues.

Many counts were recorded for this clonotype. The chain has TRBV9 and TRBJ2-1; possibly TRBD1 or TRBD2 for D (5 bases each). Germline V gives CDR1 SGDLS, CDR2 YYNGEE. Trimming left V 0 bases short and J 7 bases short, with 17 bases between. The CDR3 contains 16 residues. Here the CDR3 DNA reads TGTGCCAGCAGCGTAGCTCCCGGGTTTGGGGGAAATGAGCAGTTCTTC. Its translation is CASSVAPGFGGNEQFF.

The rearrangement links TRBV30 to TRBJ2-3, with TRBD2 matching 8 bases. CDR1 is GTSNPN, CDR2 SVGIG, per germline (reference sequence). Trimming removed 7 bases from V and 3 bases from J; junction bases left unmatched: 3. CDR3 length: 12 amino acids. CDR3 sequence: CAFGGGTDTQYF. In DNA, the CDR3 is TGTGCCTTCGGGGGGGGAACAGATACGCAGTATTTT.

The chain joins TRBV12-5 to TRBJ2-1; TRBD2 matches 11 bases. CDR1 is LGHNT and CDR2 is FRNRAP in the germline V gene. J was trimmed by 3 bases and V by 6 bases; bases with no gene match: 19. The CDR3 is made up of 20 amino acids. The DNA of the CDR3 is TGTGCTAGTGGCCCCTCGGCTAGCGGGAGGTTTCCGCAATTCTACAATGAGCAGTTCTTC. Protein: CASGPSASGRFPQFYNEQFF.

Of note for this clonotype: A much larger clone lies one base from this, so it may be a read error. The chain has TRBV27 and TRBJ2-7, with D uncertain. The CDR3 runs 13 residues. Germline CDR1 MNHEY, CDR2 SMNVEV (reference sequence). Written as DNA, the CDR3 is TGTGCCAGCGGTTTTGGCAGAAACTACGAGCAGTACTTC. Encoded protein: CASGFGRNYEQYF.